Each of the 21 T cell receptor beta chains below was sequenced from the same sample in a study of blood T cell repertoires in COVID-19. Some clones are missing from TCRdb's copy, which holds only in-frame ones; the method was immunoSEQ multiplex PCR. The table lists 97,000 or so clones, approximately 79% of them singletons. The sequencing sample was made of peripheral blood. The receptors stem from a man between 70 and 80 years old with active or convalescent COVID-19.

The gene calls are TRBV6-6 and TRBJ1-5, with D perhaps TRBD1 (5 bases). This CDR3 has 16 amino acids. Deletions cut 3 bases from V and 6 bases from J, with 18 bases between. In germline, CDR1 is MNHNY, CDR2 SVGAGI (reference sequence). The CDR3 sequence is CASSYFSRVYVQPQHF. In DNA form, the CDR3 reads TGTGCCAGCAGTTATTTCTCCAGGGTGTATGTTCAGCCCCAGCATTTT.

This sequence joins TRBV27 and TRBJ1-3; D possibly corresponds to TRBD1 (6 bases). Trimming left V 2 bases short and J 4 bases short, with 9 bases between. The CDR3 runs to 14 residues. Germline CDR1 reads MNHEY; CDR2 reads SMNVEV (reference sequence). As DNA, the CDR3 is TGTGCCAGCAGTTTACAGGGACACGGAAACACCATATATTTT. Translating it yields CASSLQGHGNTIYF.

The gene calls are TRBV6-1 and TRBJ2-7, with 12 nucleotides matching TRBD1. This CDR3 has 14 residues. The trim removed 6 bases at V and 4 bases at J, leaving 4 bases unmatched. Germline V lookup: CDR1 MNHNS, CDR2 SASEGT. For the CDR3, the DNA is TGTGCCAGCAGGGGGGGACAGGGGGCTTACGAGCAGTACTTC. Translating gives CASRGGQGAYEQYF.

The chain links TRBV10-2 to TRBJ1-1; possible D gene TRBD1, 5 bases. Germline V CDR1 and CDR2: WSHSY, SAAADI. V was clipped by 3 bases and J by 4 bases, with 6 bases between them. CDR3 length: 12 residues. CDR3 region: CASSDRVTEAFF. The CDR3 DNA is TGCGCCAGCAGTGACAGGGTCACTGAAGCTTTCTTT.

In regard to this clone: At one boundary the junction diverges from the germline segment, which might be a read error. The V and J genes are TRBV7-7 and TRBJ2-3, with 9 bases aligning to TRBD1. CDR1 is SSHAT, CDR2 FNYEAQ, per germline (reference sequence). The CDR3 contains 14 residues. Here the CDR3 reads CASSPGTGTDTQYF. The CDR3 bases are TGTGCTAGCAGCCCCGGGACAGGGACAGATACGCAGTATTTT.

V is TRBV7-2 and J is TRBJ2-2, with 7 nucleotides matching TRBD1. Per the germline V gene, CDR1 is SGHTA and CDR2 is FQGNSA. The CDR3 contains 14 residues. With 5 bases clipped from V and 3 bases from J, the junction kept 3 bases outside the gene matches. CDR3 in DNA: TGTGCCAGCAGCCCTGACAGGGACACCGGGGAGCTGTTTTTT. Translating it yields CASSPDRDTGELFF.

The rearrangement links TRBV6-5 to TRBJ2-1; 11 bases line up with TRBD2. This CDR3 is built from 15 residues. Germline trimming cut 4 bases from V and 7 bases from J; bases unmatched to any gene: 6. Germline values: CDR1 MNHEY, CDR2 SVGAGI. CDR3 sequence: CASSLIAGGLNEQFF. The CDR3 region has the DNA TGTGCCAGCAGTTTAATAGCGGGGGGGTTGAATGAGCAGTTCTTC.

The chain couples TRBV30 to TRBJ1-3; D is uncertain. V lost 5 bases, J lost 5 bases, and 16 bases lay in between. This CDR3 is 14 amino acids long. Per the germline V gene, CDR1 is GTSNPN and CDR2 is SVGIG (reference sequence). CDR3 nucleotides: TGTGCCTGGGCTTTATCGGGTCACCGAAACACCATATATTTT. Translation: CAWALSGHRNTIYF. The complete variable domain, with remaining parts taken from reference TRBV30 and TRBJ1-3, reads SQTIHQWPATLVQPVGSPLSLECTVEGTSNPNLYWYRQAAGRGLQLLFYSVGIGQISSEVPQNLSASRPQDRQFILSSKKLLLSDSGFYLCAWALSGHRNTIYFGEGSWLTVV.

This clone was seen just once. The chain's CDR3 is CASSLDQINPFTGELFF. As DNA, the CDR3 is TGTGCCAGCAGCTTGGACCAGATCAACCCTTTCACCGGGGAGCTGTTTTTT. The chain is built from TRBV5-4 and TRBJ2-2; no reliable D call. V was shortened by 0 bases and J by 4 bases, with 16 bases between the two germline ends. There are 17 residues in the CDR3. Germline CDR1 reads SGHNT; CDR2 reads YYREEE (reference sequence).

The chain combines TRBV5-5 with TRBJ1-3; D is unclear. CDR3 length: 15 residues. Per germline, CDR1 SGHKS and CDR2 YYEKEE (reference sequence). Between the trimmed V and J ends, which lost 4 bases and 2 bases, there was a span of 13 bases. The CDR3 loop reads CASSREGLAGNTIYF. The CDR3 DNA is TGTGCCAGCAGCCGCGAGGGTTTGGCTGGAAACACCATATATTTT. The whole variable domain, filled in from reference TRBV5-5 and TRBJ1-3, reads DAGVTQSPTHLIKTRGQQVTLRCSPISGHKSVSWYQQVLGQGPQFIFQYYEKEERGRGNFPDRFSARQFPNYSSELNVNALLLGDSALYLCASSREGLAGNTIYFGEGSWLTVV.

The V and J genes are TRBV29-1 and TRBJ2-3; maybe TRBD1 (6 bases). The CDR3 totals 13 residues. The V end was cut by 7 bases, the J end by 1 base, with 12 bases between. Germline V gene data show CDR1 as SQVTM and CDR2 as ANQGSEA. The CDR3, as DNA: TGCAGCGGGCAACAGGGAGGCACAGATACGCAGTATTTT. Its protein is CSGQQGGTDTQYF.

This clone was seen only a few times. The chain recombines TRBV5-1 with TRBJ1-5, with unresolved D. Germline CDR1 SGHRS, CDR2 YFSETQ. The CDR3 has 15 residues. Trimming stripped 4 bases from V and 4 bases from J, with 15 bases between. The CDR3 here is CASSRVGGVNQPQHF. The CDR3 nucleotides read TGCGCCAGCAGCCGAGTGGGCGGGGTAAATCAGCCCCAGCATTTT.

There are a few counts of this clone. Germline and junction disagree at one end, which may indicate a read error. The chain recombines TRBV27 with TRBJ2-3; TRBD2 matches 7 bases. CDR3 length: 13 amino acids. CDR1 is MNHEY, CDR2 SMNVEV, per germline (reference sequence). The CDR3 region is CASSATSTDTQYF. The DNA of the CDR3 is TGTGCCAGCAGTGCGACTAGCACGGATACGCAGTATTTT.

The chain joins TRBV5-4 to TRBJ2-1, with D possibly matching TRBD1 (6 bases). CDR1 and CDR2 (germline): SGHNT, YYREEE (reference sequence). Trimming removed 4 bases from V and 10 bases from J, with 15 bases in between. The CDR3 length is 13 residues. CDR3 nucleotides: TGTGCCAGCAGCGCCTGGACAGCCAGGGAGCAGTTCTTC. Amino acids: CASSAWTAREQFF. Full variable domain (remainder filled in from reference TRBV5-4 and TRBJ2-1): ETGVTQSPTHLIKTRGQQVTLRCSSQSGHNTVSWYQQALGQGPQFIFQYYREEENGRGNFPPRFSGLQFPNYSSELNVNALELDDSALYLCASSAWTAREQFFGPGTRLTVL.

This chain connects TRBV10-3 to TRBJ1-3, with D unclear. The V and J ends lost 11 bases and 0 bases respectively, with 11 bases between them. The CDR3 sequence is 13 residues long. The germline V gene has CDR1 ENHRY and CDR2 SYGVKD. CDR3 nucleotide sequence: TGTGCCTTTACCACATACTCTGGAAACACCATATATTTT. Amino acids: CAFTTYSGNTIYF.

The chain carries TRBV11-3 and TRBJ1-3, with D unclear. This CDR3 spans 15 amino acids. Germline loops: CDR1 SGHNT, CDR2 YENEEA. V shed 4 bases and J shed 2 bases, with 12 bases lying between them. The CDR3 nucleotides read TGTGCCAGCAGCTCCGGCCCTCAGGCTGGAAACACCATATATTTT. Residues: CASSSGPQAGNTIYF.

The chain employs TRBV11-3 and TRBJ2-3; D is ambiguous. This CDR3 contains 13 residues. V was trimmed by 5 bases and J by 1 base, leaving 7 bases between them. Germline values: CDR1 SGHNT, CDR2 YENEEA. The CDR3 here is CASSPSGTDTQYF. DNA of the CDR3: TGTGCCAGCAGCCCCTCGGGCACAGATACGCAGTATTTT.

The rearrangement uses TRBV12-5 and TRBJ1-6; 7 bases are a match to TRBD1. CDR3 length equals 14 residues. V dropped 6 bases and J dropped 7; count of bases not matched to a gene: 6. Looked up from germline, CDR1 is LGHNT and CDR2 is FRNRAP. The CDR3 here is CASGLGQPNSPLHF. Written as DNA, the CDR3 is TGTGCTAGTGGACTGGGACAGCCAAATTCACCCCTCCACTTT. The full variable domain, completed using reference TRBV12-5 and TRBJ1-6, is DARVTQTPRHKVTEMGQEVTMRCQPILGHNTVFWYRQTMMQGLELLAYFRNRAPLDDSGMPKDRFSAEMPDATLATLKIQPSEPRDSAVYFCASGLGQPNSPLHFGNGTRLTVT.

The CDR3 DNA reads as TGTGCCAGCAGATACAGCCGGGAGTTGAAGGGAAACACCATATATTTT. Its translation: CASRYSRELKGNTIYF. The chain carries TRBV6-6 and TRBJ1-3; D not certain. This CDR3 has 16 amino acids. With 6 bases removed from V and 4 bases from J, the gap between germline ends came to 19 bases. The germline V gene encodes CDR1 MNHNY and CDR2 SVGAGI (reference sequence).

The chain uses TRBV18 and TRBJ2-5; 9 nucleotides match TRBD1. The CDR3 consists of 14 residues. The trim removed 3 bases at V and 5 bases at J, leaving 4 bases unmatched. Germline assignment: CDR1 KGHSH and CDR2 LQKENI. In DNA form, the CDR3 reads TGTGCCAGCTCACCCGGACAGGGGTTGGAGACCCAGTACTTC. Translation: CASSPGQGLETQYF.

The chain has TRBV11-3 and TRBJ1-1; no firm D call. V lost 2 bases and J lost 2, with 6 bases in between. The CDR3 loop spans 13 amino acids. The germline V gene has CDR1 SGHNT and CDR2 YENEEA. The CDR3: CASSLQANTEAFF. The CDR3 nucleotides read TGTGCCAGCAGCTTACAAGCTAACACTGAAGCTTTCTTT.